Below are 14 T cell receptor beta chains sequenced from a single sample in a study of cytomegalovirus exposure and HLA in healthy donors (dated by TCRdb to 2016 to 2017). Library prep was done by the immunoSEQ multiplex PCR assay. The multiplex PCR relied on a mix of 60 forward primers for TCR Vbeta segments and 13 reverse primers for TCR Jbeta segments. The table was pulled from immuneACCESS by TCRdb, which kept in-frame rearrangements only. Such tables lose some clones; where checked, under half of the loss comes from unresolved V genes, and the rest has no known cause. The table for this sample lists around 230,000 clones; around 80% of them were counted only once. The ten most abundant clones make up less than 0.6% of the sample. Sample: PBMCs. Source of these receptors: a boy between 10 and 17 years old in good health and CMV-seronegative.

J is TRBJ1-2 and V is TRBV27, with TRBD1 matching over 8 bases. The CDR3 extends over 13 amino acids. Germline trimming cut 6 bases from V and 6 bases from J; bases unmatched to any gene: 6. Germline-derived CDR1 and CDR2 are MNHEY and SMNVEV (reference sequence). The CDR3 reads CASRTGGTDGYTF. The CDR3 bases are TGTGCCAGCAGAACAGGGGGAACAGATGGCTACACCTTC.

This clone was counted a few times. J is TRBJ2-7 and V is TRBV27; 7 bases match TRBD1. Germline V gives CDR1 MNHEY, CDR2 SMNVEV (reference sequence). This CDR3 contains 14 residues. Trimming removed 3 bases from V and 6 bases from J; junction bases left unmatched: 8. The CDR3: CASSLGTEFSEQYF. The CDR3 DNA sequence: TGTGCCAGCAGTTTGGGGACAGAATTTTCCGAGCAGTACTTC.

The chain carries TRBV5-1 and TRBJ2-6; tentative D call: TRBD1 (6 bases). Trimming took off 2 bases at V and 1 base at J, with 10 bases between the two ends. The germline V gene has CDR1 SGHRS and CDR2 YFSETQ. The CDR3 is made up of 16 amino acids. The DNA for the CDR3 is TGCGCCAGCAGCTTACTACAGGGATCTGGGGCCAACGTCCTGACTTTC. Protein sequence: CASSLLQGSGANVLTF.

This clone was found once. CDR3 bases: TGTGCCAGCAGTGAGTTTGGACAGTTCAATCAGCCCCAGCATTTT. Residues: CASSEFGQFNQPQHF. The rearrangement uses TRBV2 and TRBJ1-5; D might be TRBD1 (6 bases). Trimming took 3 bases from V and 3 from J, leaving 12 bases between them. Germline CDR1 SNHLY, CDR2 FYNNEI. The CDR3 is 15 residues long.

This clone was detected once. The chain recombines TRBV4-1 with TRBJ2-7; the D is unclear. V shed 0 bases and J shed 2 bases, with 11 bases lying between them. The CDR3 contains 15 residues. Germline V CDR1 and CDR2: MGHRA, YSYEKL. The CDR3 sequence is CASSQDITAPYEQYF. CDR3 nucleotide sequence: TGCGCCAGCAGCCAAGATATAACAGCCCCCTACGAGCAGTACTTC.

V is TRBV18 and J is TRBJ2-1, with 7 bases aligning to TRBD2. CDR1 and CDR2 (germline): KGHSH, LQKENI. Unmatched junction bases numbered 8, after V lost 0 bases and J lost 6 bases. This CDR3 is built from 16 residues. The CDR3 DNA follows: TGTGCCAGCTCACCACCGCGAGCGGGGTCAGTCAATGAGCAGTTCTTC. Encoded protein: CASSPPRAGSVNEQFF.

The gene calls are TRBV29-1 and TRBJ1-1, with a weak D call TRBD1 (5 bases). Germline V lookup: CDR1 SQVTM, CDR2 ANQGSEA. V was pared by 6 bases and J by 1 base, with 12 bases between. The length of the CDR3 is 13 residues. CDR3 sequence reads: CSVSGGANTEAFF. The CDR3 coding sequence is TGCAGCGTAAGTGGAGGGGCGAACACTGAAGCTTTCTTT.

This chain joins TRBV10-3 and TRBJ2-1; 7 bases are shared with TRBD1. Germline values: CDR1 ENHRY, CDR2 SYGVKD. J lost 3 bases, V lost 3 bases, and 5 bases had no gene match. The CDR3 has 15 residues. The CDR3 reads CAISDKGAYYNEQFF. In nucleotides, the CDR3 is TGTGCCATCAGTGATAAGGGGGCTTACTACAATGAGCAGTTCTTC.

The chain couples TRBV6-1 to TRBJ2-5, with D maybe TRBD2 (5 bases). The CDR3 is 14 residues long. Germline V CDR1 and CDR2: MNHNS, SASEGT. The V end lost 3 bases, the J end lost 5 bases, and 13 bases lay between the germline ends. CDR3 loop: CASSETTGIETQYF. CDR3 sequence (DNA): TGTGCCAGCAGTGAGACTACGGGGATCGAGACCCAGTACTTC.

The chain links TRBV6-6 to TRBJ2-1; 8 nucleotides line up with TRBD2. Germline assignment: CDR1 MNHNY and CDR2 SVGAGI (reference sequence). The CDR3 consists of 15 residues. The trim removed 6 bases at V and 5 bases at J, leaving 9 bases unmatched. The CDR3 DNA reads as TGTGCCAGCAGGGATAGACTAGCGCATCACAATGAGCAGTTCTTC. As protein: CASRDRLAHHNEQFF.

The chain is built from TRBV18 and TRBJ2-5; 8 positions match TRBD1. Matching the DNA end better, TRBJ2-7 makes the J call doubtful. CDR1 is KGHSH and CDR2 is LQKENI in the germline V gene. CDR3 size: 15 residues. CDR3 sequence: CASSTTQTGAYEQYF. CDR3 in DNA: TGTGCCAGCTCAACCACACAGACAGGGGCCTACGAGCAGTACTTC.

A single count supports this clone. The V and J genes are TRBV29-1 and TRBJ2-5; D is possibly TRBD1 (5 bases). The J call is in doubt because the DNA end fits TRBJ2-7 better. There are 13 residues in the CDR3. Germline V lookup: CDR1 SQVTM, CDR2 ANQGSEA. For the CDR3, the DNA is TGCAGCGTTGGTGACAGCCCCTCCTACGAGCAGTACTTC. Its protein is CSVGDSPSYEQYF.

The chain carries TRBV5-6 and TRBJ2-5, with unresolved D. The CDR3 length is 13 residues. Trimming pared 4 bases from V and 5 bases from J, leaving 12 bases between. Germline CDR1 SGHDT, CDR2 YYEEEE. The CDR3, as DNA: TGTGCCAGCAGCACTGTTCCGATGGAGACCCAGTACTTC. It encodes CASSTVPMETQYF.

The chain combines TRBV27 with TRBJ1-5; D is unclear. The CDR3 runs to 15 residues. Germline CDR1 and CDR2: MNHEY and SMNVEV (reference sequence). V was pared by 2 bases and J by 0 bases, with 8 bases between. As DNA, the CDR3 is TGTGCCAGCAGTTTAAGATTCTATAGCAATCAGCCCCAGCATTTT. Translating gives CASSLRFYSNQPQHF.